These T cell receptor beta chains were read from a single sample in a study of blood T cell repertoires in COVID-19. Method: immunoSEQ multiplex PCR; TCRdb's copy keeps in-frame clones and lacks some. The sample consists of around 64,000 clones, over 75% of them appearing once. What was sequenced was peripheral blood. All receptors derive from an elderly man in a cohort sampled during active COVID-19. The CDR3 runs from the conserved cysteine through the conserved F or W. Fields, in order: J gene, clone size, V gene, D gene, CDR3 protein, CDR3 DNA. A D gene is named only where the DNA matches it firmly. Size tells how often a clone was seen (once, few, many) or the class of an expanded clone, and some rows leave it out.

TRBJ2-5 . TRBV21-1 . CASSPLPASGTQYF TGTGCCAGCAGCCCGCTCCCGGCCTCGGGGACCCAGTACTTC
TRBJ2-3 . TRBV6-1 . CASSEQGTSTDTQYF TGTGCCAGCAGTGAACAAGGGACTAGCACAGATACGCAGTATTTT
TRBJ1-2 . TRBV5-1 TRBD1 CASSLEISGTGSRGYGYTF TGCGCCAGCAGCTTGGAAATTTCCGGGACAGGGAGTAGGGGCTATGGCTACACCTTC
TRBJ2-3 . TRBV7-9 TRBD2 CASSLGVLAGTDTQYF TGTGCCAGCAGCTTAGGGGTCCTAGCGGGCACAGATACGCAGTATTTT
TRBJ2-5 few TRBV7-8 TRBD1 CASSFNPGQGDGETQYF TGTGCCAGCAGCTTTAATCCAGGACAGGGGGACGGAGAGACCCAGTACTTC
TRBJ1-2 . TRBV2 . CASSEWQGRNYGYTF TGTGCCAGCAGTGAATGGCAGGGTAGGAACTATGGCTACACCTTC
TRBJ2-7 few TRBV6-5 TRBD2 CASTWTSGPYEQYF TGTGCCAGCACCTGGACTAGCGGGCCCTACGAGCAGTACTTC
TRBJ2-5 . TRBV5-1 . CASSLAGRIETQYF TGCGCCAGCAGCTTGGCAGGGCGGATCGAGACCCAGTACTTC
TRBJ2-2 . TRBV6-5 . CASSYIDRRNTGELFF TGTGCCAGCAGTTACATCGACAGGAGAAACACCGGGGAGCTGTTTTTT
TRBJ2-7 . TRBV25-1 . CASSGGGSYEQYF TGTGCCAGCAGTGGAGGAGGGTCCTACGAGCAGTACTTC
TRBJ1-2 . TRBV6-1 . CASSEARGGYGYTF TGTGCCAGCAGTGAAGCCCGGGGTGGCTATGGCTACACCTTC
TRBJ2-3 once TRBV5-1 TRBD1 CASSPGTGGPDTQYF TGCGCCAGCAGCCCTGGGACAGGGGGTCCAGATACGCAGTATTTT
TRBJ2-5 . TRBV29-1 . CSVTPARDQETQYF TGCAGCGTAACACCCGCCAGGGATCAAGAGACCCAGTACTTC
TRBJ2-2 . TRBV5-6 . CASGDSSRGGPTGELFF TGTGCCAGCGGGGACAGCTCTCGGGGGGGCCCCACCGGGGAGCTGTTTTTT
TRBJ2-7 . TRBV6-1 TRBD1 CASSDTQGIMSEQYF TGTGCCAGCAGTGATACACAGGGGATCATGAGCGAGCAGTACTTC
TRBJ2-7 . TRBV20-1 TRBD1 CSAGQALEQYF TGCAGTGCTGGACAGGCCTTGGAGCAGTACTTC
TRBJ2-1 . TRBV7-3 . CASSRGQLTIGEQFF TGTGCCAGCAGCCGCGGACAGCTGACAATTGGTGAGCAGTTCTTC
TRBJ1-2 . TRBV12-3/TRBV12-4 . CASSLRTVSGYTF TGTGCCAGCAGTTTGAGGACAGTGTCCGGCTACACCTTC
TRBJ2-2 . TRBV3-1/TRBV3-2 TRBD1 CASSQVGQVVTGELFF TGTGCCAGCAGCCAGGTGGGACAGGTGGTCACCGGGGAGCTGTTTTTT
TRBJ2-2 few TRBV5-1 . CASSLGPSIGRNTGELFF TGCGCCAGCAGCTTGGGCCCATCGATTGGGCGGAACACCGGGGAGCTGTTTTTT
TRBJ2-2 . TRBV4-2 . CASSPRLRENTGELFF TGTGCCAGCAGCCCGCGACTCCGGGAAAACACCGGGGAGCTGTTTTTT
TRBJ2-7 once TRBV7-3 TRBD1 CASSPGQGAYEQYF TGTGCCAGCAGCCCCGGACAGGGTGCCTACGAGCAGTACTTC
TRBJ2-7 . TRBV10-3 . CAIGKVSYEQYF TGTGCCATCGGCAAAGTCTCCTACGAGCAGTACTTC
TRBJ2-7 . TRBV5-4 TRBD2 CASSQRRTSGGPSYEQYF TGTGCCAGCAGCCAACGACGGACTAGCGGGGGCCCTTCCTACGAGCAGTACTTC
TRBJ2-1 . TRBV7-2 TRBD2 CASSPRLAGRNEQFF TGTGCCAGCAGCCCCAGACTAGCGGGGAGGAATGAGCAGTTCTTC
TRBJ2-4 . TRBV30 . CAWSATKNIQYF TGTGCCTGGAGTGCCACAAAAAACATTCAGTACTTC
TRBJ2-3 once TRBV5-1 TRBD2 CASSLEAGGPTDTQYF TGCGCCAGCAGCTTGGAGGCGGGGGGGCCCACAGATACGCAGTATTTT
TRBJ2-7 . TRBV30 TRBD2 CAWSRGTSGEQYF TGTGCCTGGAGTAGGGGGACTAGCGGAGAGCAGTACTTC
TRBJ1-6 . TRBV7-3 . CASSLTTGNGPLHF TGTGCCAGCAGCTTAACGACGGGTAACGGACCCCTCCACTTT
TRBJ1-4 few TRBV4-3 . CASSQGPGEEKLFF TGCGCCAGCAGCCAAGGGCCAGGGGAGGAAAAACTGTTTTTT
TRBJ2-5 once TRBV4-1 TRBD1 CASSPTTGETQYF TGCGCCAGCAGCCCCACGACAGGGGAGACCCAGTACTTC
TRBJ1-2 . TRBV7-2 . CASSLAGGQGTYGYTF TGTGCCAGCAGCTTAGCCGGGGGGCAAGGGACCTATGGCTACACCTTC
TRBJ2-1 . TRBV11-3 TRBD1 CASSSRDRVNEQFF TGTGCCAGCAGCAGCCGGGACAGGGTTAATGAGCAGTTCTTC
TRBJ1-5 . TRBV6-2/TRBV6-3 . CASSYSGVNQPQHF TGTGCCAGCAGTTACTCAGGGGTCAATCAGCCCCAGCATTTT
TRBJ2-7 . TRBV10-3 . CAVGVQGYEQYF TGTGCCGTGGGGGTACAGGGCTACGAGCAGTACTTC